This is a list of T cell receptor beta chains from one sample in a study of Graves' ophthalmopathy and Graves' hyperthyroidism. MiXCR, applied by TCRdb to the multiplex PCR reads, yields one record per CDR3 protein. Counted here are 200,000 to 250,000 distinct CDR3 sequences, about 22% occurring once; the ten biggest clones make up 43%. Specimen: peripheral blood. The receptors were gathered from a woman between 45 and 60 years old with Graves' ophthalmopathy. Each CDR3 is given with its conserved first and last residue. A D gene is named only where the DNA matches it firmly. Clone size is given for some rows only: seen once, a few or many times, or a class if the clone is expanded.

CATLGGSSDEQYF	many	.	TRBV11-2	13	TRBJ2-7
CASSPGTALGQYF	many	TRBD1	TRBV6-1	13	TRBJ2-7
CASSPAGRGEYF	many	.	TRBV7-2	12	TRBJ2-5
CASSQARSDEQYF	many	.	TRBV5-1	13	TRBJ2-7
CASNPNWGSTEAFF	few	.	TRBV12-3/TRBV12-4	14	TRBJ1-1
CSVVEGWGQPQHF	many	.	TRBV29-1	13	TRBJ1-5
CASSQDPGGALSEQYF	many	.	TRBV4-1	16	TRBJ2-7
CATKRRVGDEQYF	many	.	TRBV2	13	TRBJ2-7
CASSQDLGSGGNIQYF	.	TRBD2	TRBV3-1	16	TRBJ2-4
CSAHNLLRGAEACF	.	.	TRBV20-1	14	TRBJ1-1
CASSRDYSTGELFF	few	TRBD2	TRBV7-2	14	TRBJ2-2
CASSQGAGTGELFF	many	TRBD1	TRBV7-3	14	TRBJ2-2
CASSNRGPGGSGELFF	many	TRBD1	TRBV11-2	16	TRBJ2-2
CASSLNNKYTEAFF	.	.	TRBV11-2	14	TRBJ1-1